The 14 T cell receptor beta chains in this list originate from one sample, sequenced in a study of CD8 T cells in Susac syndrome. With random hexamers, reverse transcription was performed on roughly 0.45 to 1 ug of RNA. Each CDR3 protein is one row after TCRdb ran MiXCR on the immunoSEQ multiplex PCR reads. The sample has around 69,000 distinct CDR3 sequences, 80% to 95% seen once. The sequenced sample was CD8+ T cells from PBMCs. These receptors were taken from a human donor with Susac syndrome.

The V and J genes are TRBV7-9 and TRBJ1-1; 7 positions match TRBD1. CDR1 and CDR2 (germline): SEHNR, FQNEAQ (reference sequence). The ends lost 3 bases at V and 7 bases at J; junction bases unmatched: 11. The CDR3 consists of 15 residues. Written as DNA, the CDR3 is TGTGCCAGCAGCTTCCCGTCGACAGGGACACTTGAAGCTTTCTTT. It encodes CASSFPSTGTLEAFF.

V and J are TRBV6-1 and TRBJ2-7; D call uncertain. Per the germline V gene, CDR1 is MNHNS and CDR2 is SASEGT. Trimming removed 6 bases from V and 0 bases from J, with 6 bases in between. This CDR3 region has 12 residues. The CDR3 coding sequence is TGTGCCAGCAGGCAGAGCTCCTACGAGCAGTACTTC. Its translation: CASRQSSYEQYF.

The chain has TRBV2 and TRBJ2-3, with 9 bases lining up with TRBD1. Unmatched junction bases numbered 8, after V lost 4 bases and J lost 6 bases. Germline CDR1 SNHLY, CDR2 FYNNEI. The CDR3 has 15 amino acids. CDR3 region: CASSGGQGLWDTQYF. CDR3 sequence (DNA): TGTGCCAGCAGTGGGGGACAGGGACTTTGGGATACGCAGTATTTT.

V and J are TRBV28 and TRBJ1-5, with a weak D call TRBD1 (5 bases). V was pared by 0 bases and J by 4 bases, with 10 bases between. This CDR3 has 15 residues. CDR1 is MDHEN, CDR2 SYDVKM, per germline. The CDR3 protein is CASSLWGGENQPQHF. The CDR3 coding sequence is TGTGCCAGCAGTTTATGGGGGGGTGAGAATCAGCCCCAGCATTTT.

The chain links TRBV7-9 to TRBJ1-2; a weak D match, TRBD1 (5 bases). There are 17 residues in the CDR3. Germline assignment: CDR1 SEHNR and CDR2 FQNEAQ (reference sequence). The germline V and J ends were trimmed by 8 bases and 4 bases, with 26 bases remaining between them. CDR3 sequence (DNA): TGTGCCAGCCCAGGGATTACGCAGCAAGGTCGGCCCTATGGCTACACCTTC. It translates to CASPGITQQGRPYGYTF.

This chain joins TRBV9 and TRBJ2-3; 7 bases are shared with TRBD2. Germline assignment: CDR1 SGDLS and CDR2 YYNGEE. The CDR3 consists of 16 residues. J gave up 0 bases and V 3 bases, and 7 bases lay outside the gene matches. CDR3 DNA sequence: TGTGCCAGCAGCGGTACTCCGGGACTAAGCACAGATACGCAGTATTTT. Its translation is CASSGTPGLSTDTQYF.

This chain joins TRBV28 and TRBJ1-6; D is unresolved. V lost 7 bases and J 8 bases, leaving 12 bases between the germline ends. Germline loops: CDR1 MDHEN, CDR2 SYDVKM. The CDR3 runs to 13 residues. The CDR3 bases are TGTGCCAGCAACACCGGGTTGTATTCACCCCTCCACTTT. Its translation is CASNTGLYSPLHF.

V is TRBV18 and J is TRBJ2-4; TRBD1 aligns across 9 bases. J lost 5 bases, V lost 4 bases, and 6 bases had no gene match. This CDR3 spans 15 amino acids. CDR1 KGHSH and CDR2 LQKENI come from the germline V gene. Here the CDR3 reads CASSLRTGGENIQYF. DNA of the CDR3: TGTGCCAGCTCACTAAGAACAGGGGGCGAAAACATTCAGTACTTC.

The chain employs TRBV19 and TRBJ1-5; D remains unclear. Germline V gene data show CDR1 as LNHDA and CDR2 as SQIVND (reference sequence). V was cut by 6 bases and J by 1 base, with 13 bases left in between. The CDR3 loop spans 15 amino acids. The CDR3 here is CASRPREGSNQPQHF. The CDR3 DNA reads TGTGCCAGTAGACCAAGGGAAGGGAGCAATCAGCCCCAGCATTTT.

Only one count was recorded for this clonotype. The rearrangement uses TRBV20-1 and TRBJ1-4; the D is unclear. The CDR3 is 15 residues long. Germline V gene lookup returns CDR1 DFQATT and CDR2 SNEGSKA (reference sequence). Trimming took off 0 bases at V and 0 bases at J, with 8 bases between the two ends. Here the CDR3 DNA reads TGCAGTGCTAGAGATCCGAGGGCAACTAATGAAAAACTGTTTTTT. This encodes CSARDPRATNEKLFF.

This rearrangement joins TRBV2 to TRBJ1-4, with D perhaps TRBD1 (5 bases). The CDR3 spans 13 residues. V dropped 10 bases and J dropped 4 bases, with 13 bases sitting between them. Per the germline V gene, CDR1 is SNHLY and CDR2 is FYNNEI. CDR3 nucleotides: TGTGCCACCAAAGGGGAGGTTAATGAAAAACTGTTTTTT. Translating gives CATKGEVNEKLFF.

The rearrangement joins TRBV5-6 to TRBJ1-4, with a tentative D call TRBD1 (6 bases). Trimming took off 2 bases at V and 5 bases at J, with 13 bases between the two ends. This CDR3 is 15 amino acids long. Germline assignment: CDR1 SGHDT and CDR2 YYEEEE. In nucleotides, the CDR3 is TGTGCCAGCAGCTTTAAAACAGGGCGGAATGAAAAACTGTTTTTT. This translates into CASSFKTGRNEKLFF.

The chain recombines TRBV11-2 with TRBJ1-4; D is unresolved. Germline V gene data show CDR1 as SGHAT and CDR2 as FQNNGV. Trimming removed 6 bases at V and 5 bases at J, with 13 bases between. This CDR3 is 14 amino acids long. The CDR3 region is CASRGLRRNEKLFF. The CDR3 DNA reads as TGTGCCAGCAGGGGTCTCAGGCGAAATGAAAAACTGTTTTTT.

This sequence joins TRBV13 and TRBJ2-2; D is unresolved. Germline V lookup: CDR1 PRHDT, CDR2 FYEKMQ (reference sequence). The CDR3 has 16 amino acids. V lost 0 bases and J lost 5, with 13 bases in between. The chain's CDR3 is CASSLGGPRPTGELFF. In nucleotides, the CDR3 is TGTGCCAGCAGCTTAGGAGGACCACGACCTACCGGGGAGCTGTTTTTT. Variable domain in full (rest from reference TRBV13 and TRBJ2-2): AAGVIQSPRHLIKEKRETATLKCYPIPRHDTVYWYQQGPGQDPQFLISFYEKMQSDKGSIPDRFSAQQFSDYHSELNMSSLELGDSALYFCASSLGGPRPTGELFFGEGSRLTVL.